The 9 T cell receptor beta chains in this list originate from one sample, sequenced in a study of molecular identifiers for immune sequencing clone quantification. TCRdb fed the PCR reads into MiXCR, producing one record per CDR3 protein. The sample shows 460,000 or so distinct CDR3 sequences, about 25% of them seen only once. Material for sequencing was naive CD8+ T cells from blood, with Jurkat cell RNA spiked in. The subset here: FACS-sorted CD8+CD4-CCR7+CD45RA+ naive T cells. The receptors originated from a human donor in good health. Some libraries in this study had Jurkat cell RNA spiked in.

The table lists this clonotype with many counts. The chain joins TRBV7-9 to TRBJ2-7; 9 positions agree with TRBD1. V lost 5 bases, J lost 3 bases, and 8 bases stayed unmatched. The length of the CDR3 is 15 residues. CDR1 and CDR2 from the germline V gene are SEHNR and FQNEAQ (reference sequence). This chain's CDR3 is CASSDAGQGYYEQYF. The CDR3 nucleotides read TGTGCCAGCAGCGACGCGGGACAGGGATACTACGAGCAGTACTTC.

Notes on this clonotype: A read error is the likely source, as a far larger clone sits one nucleotide away. The chain uses TRBV7-2 and TRBJ1-1; the D is unclear. Germline CDR1 is SGHTA and CDR2 is FQGNSA. The CDR3 covers 13 residues. The CDR3 DNA sequence: TGTGCCAGCAGCCCGCGGGGTAACACTGAAGCTCTCTTT. This encodes CASSPRGNTEALF.

The table lists this clonotype with a few counts. This chain uses TRBV2 with TRBJ2-7, with 11 bases aligning to TRBD1. Unmatched junction bases numbered 12, after V lost 8 bases and J lost 3 bases. The CDR3 is 16 amino acids. Germline loops: CDR1 SNHLY, CDR2 FYNNEI. This chain's CDR3 is CASAIAWDRGNYEQYF. In nucleotides, the CDR3 is TGTGCCAGCGCGATTGCTTGGGACAGGGGGAACTACGAGCAGTACTTC.

This chain links TRBV27 with TRBJ2-3; maybe TRBD1 (5 bases). Germline V gene sequence: CDR1 MNHEY, CDR2 SMNVEV (reference sequence). The V and J ends lost 2 bases and 0 bases respectively, with 24 bases between them. The CDR3 totals 20 residues. The CDR3 region has the DNA TGTGCCAGCAGTTTAAGTCCCTTTGTAATGACAGAAACAAGCACAGATACGCAGTATTTT. It translates to CASSLSPFVMTETSTDTQYF.

The CDR3 spells CASSDHRLSGGLGDTQYF. The CDR3 DNA reads TGTGCCAGCAGTGACCACCGGCTCTCGGGGGGGCTTGGAGATACGCAGTATTTT. This rearrangement joins TRBV25-1 to TRBJ2-3; 8 bases agree with TRBD2. CDR3 length: 18 amino acids. The ends lost 3 bases at V and 5 bases at J; junction bases unmatched: 16. From germline, CDR1 is MGHDK and CDR2 SYGVNS.

This clonotype was recorded many times. V and J are TRBV27 and TRBJ2-7, with 7 nucleotides matching TRBD1. V shed 6 bases, J shed 0 bases, and the junction held 5 bases outside the gene matches. The V gene's germline CDR1 is MNHEY and CDR2 SMNVEV (reference sequence). CDR3 size: 14 residues. CDR3 residues: CASSLTGHSYEQYF. DNA of the CDR3: TGTGCCAGCAGCCTGACAGGGCACTCCTACGAGCAGTACTTC.

This chain joins TRBV20-1 and TRBJ1-5, with TRBD1 matching over 7 bases. The CDR3 totals 15 residues. The germline CDR1 and CDR2 sequences are DFQATT and SNEGSKA (reference sequence). V gave up 3 bases and J gave up 0 bases; unmatched junction bases: 5. CDR3 bases: TGCAGTGCTAGTATTACAGGGGATAGCAATCAGCCCCAGCATTTT. It encodes CSASITGDSNQPQHF.

The chain employs TRBV25-1 and TRBJ2-7; D assignment may be TRBD1 or TRBD2 (5 bases each). V lost 3 bases and J lost 4, with 19 bases in between. Germline V gene lookup returns CDR1 MGHDK and CDR2 SYGVNS. The CDR3 length is 16 residues. The CDR3 spells CASSDPTGTAGYEQYF. For the CDR3, the DNA is TGTGCCAGCAGTGATCCCACCGGGACGGCCGGGTACGAGCAGTACTTC.

The rearrangement uses TRBV20-1 and TRBJ2-7, with D uncertain. The V end was cut by 0 bases, the J end by 6 bases, with 12 bases between. CDR3 size: 13 residues. Germline V gene lookup returns CDR1 DFQATT and CDR2 SNEGSKA (reference sequence). The CDR3 region has the DNA TGCAGTGCTAGAGAACCTGGGCTTGGCGAGCAGTACTTC. Translating gives CSAREPGLGEQYF.